One and the same sample provided the 8 T cell receptor beta chains below, sequenced in a study of blood T cells in healthy people across ages. Then a second PCR, running roughly 7 to 11 cycles, was carried out with a sample-barcoded 5' primer and a J-beta primer mix. TCRdb fed the 5' RACE reads into MiXCR, producing one record per CDR3 protein. The sample shows some 790,000 distinct CDR3 sequences, around 30% of them seen only once. The sequencing sample was made of blood. The receptors were gathered from a woman of 80 years or more in good health.

About this clonotype: Just one base apart from a much larger clone, this may be a read error. This sequence joins TRBV5-6 and TRBJ1-2; D is undetermined. The CDR3 has 15 residues. The germline V and J ends were trimmed by 4 bases and 0 bases, with 13 bases remaining between them. In germline, CDR1 is SGHDT, CDR2 YYEEEE. The DNA of the CDR3 is TGTGCCAGCAGCGGCCCCTCCAGGACTAACTATGGCTACACCTTC. Protein: CASSGPSRTNYGYTF.

This clonotype showed up just a few times. Since a much larger clone is just one base distant, this may be a read error. CDR3 region: CSARVYGRGTDTQYF. CDR3 nucleotide sequence: TGCAGTGCTAGAGTGTATGGCAGGGGCACAGATACGCAGTATTTT. This chain joins TRBV20-1 and TRBJ2-3; D possibly corresponds to TRBD1 (5 bases). The CDR3 contains 15 residues. V lost 1 base and J 1 base, leaving 12 bases between the germline ends. Germline loops: CDR1 DFQATT, CDR2 SNEGSKA (reference sequence).

This clonotype has a count of ten or more. A much larger clone sits a single nucleotide away, making a read error possible. The chain joins TRBV5-1 to TRBJ2-5; TRBD2 aligns across 7 bases. Germline CDR1 SGHRS, CDR2 YFSETQ. This CDR3 is built from 14 residues. The chain's CDR3 is CASSLGGDYNEQYF. The CDR3 DNA follows: TGTGCCAGCAGCTTGGGAGGGGACTACAATGAGCAGTACTTC.

This clonotype came up a few times. This may come from a read error, since a much larger clone is one base off. J is TRBJ2-1 and V is TRBV29-1; 8 bases are shared with TRBD1. The CDR3 covers 12 residues. Germline trimming cut 5 bases from V and 13 bases from J; bases unmatched to any gene: 10. Per germline, CDR1 SQVTM and CDR2 ANQGSEA. The CDR3 sequence: CSVRDRQETQFF. DNA of the CDR3: TGCAGCGTTAGGGACAGGCAAGAGACCCAGTTCTTC.

In this sample, this clonotype turned up once. Germline is not matched at one junction end, which may reflect a read error. The chain links TRBV7-6 to TRBJ2-3; D possibly matches TRBD1 or TRBD2 (5 bases each). The CDR3 is 15 amino acids. Germline lookup yields CDR1 SGHVS and CDR2 FNYEAQ. CDR3 residues: CASSPRVRGTDTRYF. CDR3 nucleotides: TGTGCCAGCAGCCCGCGGGTGAGGGGCACAGATACGCGGTATTTT.

This clonotype was observed many times. The V call is TRBV11-2, the J call TRBJ2-5; weak D call: TRBD1 (5 bases). Germline V gene data show CDR1 as SGHAT and CDR2 as FQNNGV. Trimming shortened V by 6 bases and J by 2 bases, and 16 bases separated the two germline ends. This CDR3 region has 15 residues. CDR3 in amino acids: CASRLRRGPQETQYF. The CDR3 DNA follows: TGTGCCAGCAGGCTGAGAAGGGGCCCGCAAGAGACCCAGTACTTC.

CDR3 amino acids: CASRPGQEGDEQYF. The CDR3 DNA reads as TGTGCCAGCAGACCGGGACAGGAGGGCGACGAGCAGTACTTC. V gene TRBV6-6 combines with J gene TRBJ2-5, with 8 bases aligning to TRBD1. The J call may be in error: the DNA end matches TRBJ2-7 better. The CDR3 is 14 amino acids. CDR1 MNHNY and CDR2 SVGAGI come from the germline V gene (reference sequence).

This clonotype came up many times. The chain is built from TRBV4-3 and TRBJ1-5, with D unclear. The CDR3 has 13 residues. Germline CDR1 and CDR2: LGHNA and YSLEER. Trimming shortened V by 1 base and J by 5 bases, and 6 bases separated the two germline ends. CDR3 sequence: CASSQAQDQPQHF. The CDR3 region has the DNA TGCGCCAGCAGCCAAGCCCAGGATCAGCCCCAGCATTTT.